The entry below describes one T cell receptor beta chain. In the study's own analysis: Reference gene primer amplification in the assay estimated nucleated cell counts. Generated by immunoSEQ multiplex PCR, the TCRdb table keeps only in-frame clones and is missing some. V and J calls and clone size are as listed in that table; D and trimming were resolved from the DNA. The sample yields about 78,000 clones, about 89% seen once. Germline trimming cut 1 base from V and 1 base from J; bases unmatched to any gene: 3. The CDR3 is 15 residues long. Germline V gene lookup returns CDR1 SGHNT and CDR2 YYREEE (reference sequence). The data are from a study of blood T cell repertoires in COVID-19.

The J gene is TRBJ2-7, the V gene TRBV5-4; 9 nucleotides line up with TRBD2. Input material: peripheral blood. This receptor was taken from a woman aged 60 to 75 with acute or convalescent COVID-19. CDR3 region: CASSLWLAGSYEQYF. As DNA, the CDR3 is TGTGCCAGCAGCTTGTGGCTAGCGGGGTCCTACGAGCAGTACTTC.